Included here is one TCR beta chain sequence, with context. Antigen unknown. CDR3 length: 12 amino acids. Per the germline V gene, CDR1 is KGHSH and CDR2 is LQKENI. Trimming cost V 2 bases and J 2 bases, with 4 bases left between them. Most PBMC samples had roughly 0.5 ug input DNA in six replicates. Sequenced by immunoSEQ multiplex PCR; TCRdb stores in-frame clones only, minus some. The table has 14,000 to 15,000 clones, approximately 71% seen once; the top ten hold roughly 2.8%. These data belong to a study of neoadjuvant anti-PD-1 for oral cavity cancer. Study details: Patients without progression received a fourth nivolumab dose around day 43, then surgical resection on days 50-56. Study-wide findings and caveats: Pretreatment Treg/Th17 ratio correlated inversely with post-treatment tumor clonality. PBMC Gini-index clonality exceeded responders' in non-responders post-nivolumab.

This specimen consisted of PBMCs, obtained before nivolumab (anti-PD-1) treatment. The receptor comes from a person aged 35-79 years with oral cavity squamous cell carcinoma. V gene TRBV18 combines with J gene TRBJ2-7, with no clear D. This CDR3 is CASSPEAYEQYF. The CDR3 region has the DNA TGTGCCAGCTCACCAGAGGCCTACGAGCAGTACTTC.